This is a list of T cell receptor beta chains from one sample in a study of cytomegalovirus exposure and HLA in healthy donors. Sequencing used immunoSEQ multiplex PCR; TCRdb keeps in-frame clones, though not all of them. The sample has 120,000 or so clones, 80% to 90% seen once. The sample comprised PBMCs. The source is a young woman in good health and CMV-seronegative. Each CDR3 is given with its conserved first and last residue. The order of the fields is V gene, D gene, J gene, clone size, CDR3 protein, CDR3 DNA. A D gene is named only where the DNA matches it firmly. The size entry is marked missing in some rows and otherwise reads once, few, many or a size class.

>TRBV19|TRBD2|TRBJ2-1|.
CASSVFGGEGYNEQFF
TGTGCCAGTAGTGTCTTCGGGGGGGAGGGATACAATGAGCAGTTCTTC
>TRBV10-3|TRBD2|TRBJ2-5|once
CAISDGGGSQETQYF
TGTGCCATCAGTGATGGCGGGGGGTCCCAAGAGACCCAGTACTTC
>TRBV10-3|.|TRBJ2-7|once
CAISESGTPYEQYF
TGTGCCATCAGTGAGTCCGGGACTCCCTACGAGCAGTACTTC
>TRBV25-1|.|TRBJ1-2|.
CASSTRTGKWYGYTF
TGTGCCAGCAGTACGAGGACGGGAAAGTGGTATGGCTACACCTTC
>TRBV29-1|TRBD1|TRBJ1-1|few
CSVYGTGRAFF
TGCAGCGTCTATGGGACAGGGCGAGCTTTCTTT
>TRBV5-4|TRBD2|TRBJ2-3|.
CASSPTSGRIRSTDTQYF
TGTGCCAGCAGCCCGACTAGCGGGAGGATCCGGTCTACAGATACGCAGTATTTT
>TRBV18|.|TRBJ2-5|.
CASSPSRETQYF
TGTGCCAGCTCTCCCAGTCGAGAGACCCAGTACTTC
>TRBV15|.|TRBJ1-1|.
CATSREGSNTEAFF
TGTGCCACCAGCAGAGAGGGGAGTAACACTGAAGCTTTCTTT
>TRBV13|TRBD2|TRBJ2-3|.
CASSGSGEDTQYF
TGTGCCAGCAGCGGAAGCGGGGAAGATACGCAGTATTTT
>TRBV2|TRBD1|TRBJ1-2|.
CASPGQGGYGYTF
TGTGCCAGCCCCGGACAGGGAGGCTATGGCTACACCTTC
>TRBV6-5|.|TRBJ1-5|.
CASRPSTDRWQPQHF
TGTGCCAGCAGACCCTCCACCGACAGGTGGCAGCCCCAGCATTTT
>TRBV6-6|TRBD2|TRBJ2-1|once
CASSYDGRAYNEQFF
TGTGCCAGCAGTTACGACGGGAGGGCTTACAATGAGCAGTTCTTC
>TRBV27|.|TRBJ2-1|.
CASSSLTGRNEQFF
TGTGCCAGCAGTTCCCTGACAGGGAGGAATGAGCAGTTCTTC
>TRBV6-5|TRBD2|TRBJ2-7|.
CASSNSGGPREQYF
TGTGCCAGCTCTAATTCGGGAGGGCCTCGGGAGCAGTACTTC
>TRBV29-1|.|TRBJ2-1|.
CSVGSVSYNEQFF
TGCAGCGTTGGGTCAGTCTCCTACAATGAGCAGTTCTTC
>TRBV5-4|.|TRBJ2-3|.
CASSWGDSRGDTQYF
TGTGCCAGCAGCTGGGGGGACTCGAGAGGAGATACGCAGTATTTT
>TRBV7-2|TRBD1|TRBJ2-6|.
CASSPRTGTYSGANVLTF
TGTGCCAGCAGCCCCCGGACAGGGACTTACTCTGGGGCCAACGTCCTGACTTTC
>TRBV15|TRBD2|TRBJ2-3|.
CATSRVLAGGTDTQYF
TGTGCCACCAGCAGAGTACTAGCGGGAGGTACAGATACGCAGTATTTT
>TRBV18|.|TRBJ1-5|.
CASSLGLFSNQPQHF
TGTGCCAGCTCACTTGGACTGTTTAGCAATCAGCCCCAGCATTTT
>TRBV4-2|TRBD1|TRBJ2-7|.
CASRPGQSLGVGEQYF
TGTGCCAGCAGACCGGGACAGTCCCTGGGGGTAGGCGAGCAGTACTTC
>TRBV28|.|TRBJ1-5|.
CASSLTYRANQPQHF
TGTGCCAGCAGTTTAACCTACAGGGCTAATCAGCCCCAGCATTTT
>TRBV18|TRBD1|TRBJ2-7|few
CASSPDRVHEQYF
TGTGCCAGCTCACCAGACAGGGTCCACGAGCAGTACTTC
>TRBV18|TRBD1|TRBJ2-7|.
CASSPPRTGAYEQYF
TGTGCCAGCTCACCACCTCGGACAGGAGCCTACGAGCAGTACTTC
>TRBV7-7|.|TRBJ2-3|.
CASSSGVGVADTQYF
TGTGCCAGCAGCTCGGGAGTAGGGGTAGCAGATACGCAGTATTTT
>TRBV11-3|.|TRBJ2-1|.
CASSLDNYNEQFF
TGTGCCAGCAGCTTAGACAACTACAATGAGCAGTTCTTC
>TRBV5-1|.|TRBJ2-7|large
CASSLEMEEVLFTYEQYF
TGCGCCAGCAGCTTGGAAATGGAGGAAGTTCTATTCACCTACGAGCAGTACTTC
>TRBV15|.|TRBJ2-5|.
CATSTSIGTQYF
TGTGCCACCAGCACGAGCATCGGGACCCAGTACTTC
>TRBV27|TRBD2|TRBJ2-5|.
CASSPTEYGGAETQYF
TGTGCCAGCAGCCCCACCGAATACGGGGGGGCCGAGACCCAGTACTTC